This T cell receptor (beta chain) stems from a study of blood T cell repertoires in COVID-19. Study overall: The origin of the acute and convalescent COVID-19 samples was the United States, Italy and Spain. PBMCs, B-cell-depleted T cells, or T cells were the source of the cDNA or gDNA that made up the material.

Trimming cost V 6 bases and J 5 bases, with 13 bases left between them. CDR1 and CDR2 from the germline V gene are MNHEY and SVGAGI. The CDR3 covers 13 residues. Authors' methods: Reference gene primer amplification gave nucleated cell count estimates. This table comes from immunoSEQ multiplex PCR, and its TCRdb copy is limited to in-frame clones, with some not included. The V and J calls and clone size are taken from that table; D and trimming were inferred from the DNA. The table lists around 700,000 clones, around 89% of them singletons, with approximately 0.25% in the top ten. The gene calls are TRBV6-5 and TRBJ1-2; tentatively, D is TRBD1 (6 bases). This clonotype was obtained from a woman aged 18 to 35 with acute or convalescent COVID-19. The sample taken for sequencing was peripheral blood. CDR3 sequence reads: CASRDSRGYGYTF. CDR3 coding DNA: TGTGCCAGCAGGGACAGCCGTGGATATGGCTACACCTTC.